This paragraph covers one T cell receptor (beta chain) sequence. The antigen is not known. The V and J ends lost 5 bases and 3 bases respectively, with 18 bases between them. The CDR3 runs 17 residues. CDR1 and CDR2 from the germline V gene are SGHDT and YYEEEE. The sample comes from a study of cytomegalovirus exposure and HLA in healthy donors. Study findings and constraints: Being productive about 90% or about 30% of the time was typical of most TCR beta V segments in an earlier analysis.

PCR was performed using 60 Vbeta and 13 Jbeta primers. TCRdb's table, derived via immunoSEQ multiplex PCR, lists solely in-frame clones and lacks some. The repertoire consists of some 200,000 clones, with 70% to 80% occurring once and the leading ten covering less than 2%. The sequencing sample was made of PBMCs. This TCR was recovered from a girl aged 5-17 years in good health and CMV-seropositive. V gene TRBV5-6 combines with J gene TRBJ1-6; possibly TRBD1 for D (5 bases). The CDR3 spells CASRPTQEDSYNSPLHF. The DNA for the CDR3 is TGTGCCAGCAGACCGACCCAAGAAGACAGCTATAATTCACCCCTCCACTTT. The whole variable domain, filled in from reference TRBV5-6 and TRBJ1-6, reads DAGVTQSPTHLIKTRGQQVTLRCSPKSGHDTVSWYQQALGQGPQFIFQYYEEEERQRGNFPDRFSGHQFPNYSSELNVNALLLGDSALYLCASRPTQEDSYNSPLHFGNGTRLTVT.